This record looks at one T cell receptor beta chain sequence and its context. This entry comes from a study of OX40 agonist ivuxolimab in advanced cancers. Study-level background: The patients received ivuxolimab by intravenous route every 2 weeks at 0.01 to 10 mg/kg.

The repertoire was sequenced with immunoSEQ multiplex PCR; TCRdb's copy has only in-frame clones and lacks some. The repertoire has roughly 100,000 clones, 90% to 95% of them found once; the top ten carry around 0.25%. The CDR3 sequence is 17 residues long. Trimming left V 0 bases short and J 1 base short, with 13 bases between. Germline CDR1 is SGDLS and CDR2 is YYNGEE. The receptor was derived from an adult with an advanced solid tumor such as melanoma, head and neck, liver or kidney cancer. Specimen: CD4+ or CD8+ T cells sorted from blood, collected in a trial of the OX40 agonist ivuxolimab. The gene calls are TRBV9 and TRBJ2-2; tentative D call: TRBD1 (6 bases). CDR3 loop: CASSVGGWGQNTGELFF. The CDR3 region has the DNA TGTGCCAGCAGCGTAGGGGGTTGGGGACAGAACACCGGGGAGCTGTTTTTT.